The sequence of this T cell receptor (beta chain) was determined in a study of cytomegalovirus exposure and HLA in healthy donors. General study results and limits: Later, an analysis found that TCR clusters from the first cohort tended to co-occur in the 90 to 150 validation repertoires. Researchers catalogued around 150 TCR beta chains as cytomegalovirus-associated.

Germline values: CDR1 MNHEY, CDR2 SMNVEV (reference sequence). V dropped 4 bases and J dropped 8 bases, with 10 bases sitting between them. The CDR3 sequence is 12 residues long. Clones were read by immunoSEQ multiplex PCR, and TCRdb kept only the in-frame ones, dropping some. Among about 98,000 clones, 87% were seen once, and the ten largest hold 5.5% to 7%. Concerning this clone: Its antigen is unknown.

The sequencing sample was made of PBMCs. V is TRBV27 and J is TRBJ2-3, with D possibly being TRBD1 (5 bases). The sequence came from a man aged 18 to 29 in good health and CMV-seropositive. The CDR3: CASSSPRGTQYF. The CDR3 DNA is TGTGCCAGCAGTTCGCCTAGGGGTACGCAGTATTTT.